The next 14 T cell receptor beta chains were all read from a single sample in a study of OX40 agonist ivuxolimab in advanced cancers. The library was built by means of the immunoSEQ multiplex PCR assay. TCRdb retrieved this table from immuneACCESS and kept in-frame rearrangements only. Not all clones are present; in checked studies, unresolved V genes account for under half, and no reason is known for the remainder. For this sample the table gives tens of thousands of clones, of which about 90% were detected only once. Clones ranked in the top ten supply 25% to 30% of the sample. Sequencing was performed on CD4+ or CD8+ T cells sorted from blood, taken in a trial of the OX40 agonist ivuxolimab. The receptors were sampled from an adult with an advanced solid tumor such as melanoma, head and neck, liver or kidney cancer.

The CDR3 DNA sequence: TGTGCCAGCAGCTCGGGGCCCAGCTCCTACAATGAGCAGTTCTTC. It codes for CASSSGPSSYNEQFF. The chain carries TRBV7-3 and TRBJ2-1; either TRBD1 or TRBD2 may fit D (5 bases each). Germline V gene data show CDR1 as SGHTA and CDR2 as FQGTGA. V lost 4 bases and J 0 bases, leaving 10 bases between the germline ends. CDR3 length: 15 amino acids. Filled out from reference TRBV7-3 and TRBJ2-1, the complete variable domain reads GAGVSQTPSNKVTEKGKYVELRCDPISGHTALYWYRQSLGQGPEFLIYFQGTGAADDSGLPNDRFFAVRPEGSVSTLKIQRTERGDSAVYLCASSSGPSSYNEQFFGPGTRLTVL.

This chain uses TRBV9 with TRBJ2-1; D not certain. The germline V gene has CDR1 SGDLS and CDR2 YYNGEE. The CDR3 is made up of 12 amino acids. The ends were cut back, 4 bases at V and 6 bases at J, with 8 bases in the middle. In DNA, the CDR3 is TGTGCCAGCAGCAAGGCTATCAATGAGCAGTTCTTC. Translating gives CASSKAINEQFF.

The chain recombines TRBV30 with TRBJ1-1; no firm D call. From germline, CDR1 is GTSNPN and CDR2 SVGIG (reference sequence). The CDR3 sequence is 12 residues long. V lost 6 bases and J 5 bases, leaving 13 bases between the germline ends. CDR3 region: CACPERGTEAFF. CDR3 DNA sequence: TGTGCCTGCCCTGAGAGAGGGACTGAAGCTTTCTTT.

This sequence joins TRBV5-1 and TRBJ2-7; D is possibly TRBD1 (6 bases). The germline gives CDR1 SGHRS, CDR2 YFSETQ. Trimming removed 4 bases at V and 3 bases at J, with 17 bases between. The CDR3 covers 15 residues. CDR3 coding DNA: TGCGCCAGCAGCCTGGACGGGACATCGGACTACGAGCAGTACTTC. This encodes CASSLDGTSDYEQYF.

With regard to this clone: Without the conserved terminal phenylalanine or tryptophan, this CDR3 likely stems from a read error. This chain links TRBV7-9 with TRBJ1-1; D call uncertain. With 5 bases removed from V and 1 base from J, the gap between germline ends came to 17 bases. CDR3 size: 16 residues. Per germline, CDR1 SEHNR and CDR2 FQNEAQ (reference sequence). CDR3 sequence: CASSNLRHKKNTEAFL. The DNA for the CDR3 is TGTGCCAGCAGCAACCTCCGACACAAGAAGAACACTGAAGCTTTCCTT.

The V gene is TRBV5-5, the J gene TRBJ1-4, with D hard to call. CDR3 length: 15 amino acids. V was clipped by 4 bases and J by 12 bases, with 22 bases between them. CDR1 is SGHKS and CDR2 is YYEKEE in the germline V gene (reference sequence). The CDR3 here is CASSLLLGRGEELFF. Here the CDR3 DNA reads TGTGCCAGCAGCCTCCTTCTTGGTCGCGGGGAAGAACTGTTTTTT.

The chain is built from TRBV4-3 and TRBJ2-5; D unresolved. With 0 bases removed from V and 1 base from J, the gap between germline ends came to 12 bases. The CDR3 runs 16 residues. Per germline, CDR1 LGHNA and CDR2 YSLEER. In DNA form, the CDR3 reads TGCGCCAGCAGCCAAGAAGGGTTCGCCGTCCAAGAGACCCAGTACTTC. Translation: CASSQEGFAVQETQYF.

The chain combines TRBV27 with TRBJ2-7; 7 bases map to TRBD2. This CDR3 spans 16 amino acids. From germline, CDR1 is MNHEY and CDR2 SMNVEV (reference sequence). Germline trimming cut 0 bases from V and 2 bases from J; bases unmatched to any gene: 7. The CDR3, as DNA: TGTGCCAGCAGTTTATCCCGGGGGGTGTCAGCCTACGAGCAGTACTTC. Amino acid sequence: CASSLSRGVSAYEQYF.

The J gene is TRBJ1-5, the V gene TRBV2; 7 nucleotides match TRBD1. V shed 6 bases, J shed 7 bases, and the junction held 12 bases outside the gene matches. CDR1 is SNHLY and CDR2 is FYNNEI in the germline V gene. This CDR3 contains 15 residues. The CDR3 DNA reads as TGTGCCAGCAGGACAGGGACAGCCGAGAAGCAGCCCCAGCATTTT. It yields the protein CASRTGTAEKQPQHF.

The chain has TRBV6-1 and TRBJ1-2; D unresolved. Germline CDR1 and CDR2: MNHNS and SASEGT. The CDR3 is 11 residues long. V lost 6 bases to trimming and J lost 8 bases, with 10 bases between them. CDR3 DNA sequence: TGTGCCAGCAGCCGACAAAGGGGCTACACCTTC. The encoded protein is CASSRQRGYTF.

J is TRBJ2-7 and V is TRBV27; 7 bases are a match to TRBD2. Germline CDR1 MNHEY, CDR2 SMNVEV (reference sequence). The CDR3 is 16 amino acids. With 6 bases clipped from V and 7 bases from J, the junction kept 18 bases outside the gene matches. DNA for the CDR3: TGTGCCAGCAGGCCAACATTTTCGGGGGGTTTGTGGGAGCAGTACTTC. This encodes CASRPTFSGGLWEQYF.

The chain is built from TRBV4-2 and TRBJ2-2; 11 bases are a match to TRBD2. CDR3 length: 17 amino acids. Germline CDR1 LGHNA, CDR2 YNFKEQ. The V and J ends lost 0 bases and 4 bases, in that order; junction bases with no gene match: 4. CDR3 in DNA: TGTGCCAGCAGCCAAGAACTAGCGGGAGAACGCACCGGGGAGCTGTTTTTT. This codes for CASSQELAGERTGELFF.

The V and J genes are TRBV4-1 and TRBJ2-7; D remains ambiguous. CDR3 length equals 16 residues. The V gene lost 2 bases and the J gene lost 2 bases, with 16 bases spanning the gap. The germline V gene has CDR1 MGHRA and CDR2 YSYEKL. The CDR3 region has the DNA TGCGCCAGCAGCCAAACGGTTGGTCAGTTCACCTACGAGCAGTACTTC. It specifies CASSQTVGQFTYEQYF.

The chain couples TRBV5-4 to TRBJ2-7, with D possibly being TRBD2 (6 bases). Per germline, CDR1 SGHNT and CDR2 YYREEE (reference sequence). Trimming cost V 2 bases and J 6 bases, with 18 bases left between them. The CDR3 runs to 15 residues. CDR3 amino acids: CASSFREDPPLEQYF. The CDR3 nucleotides are TGTGCCAGCAGCTTTAGGGAGGATCCTCCCCTCGAGCAGTACTTC.